The TCR beta chain described here comes from a study of shared clonotypes between healthy human individuals (dated by TCRdb to 2019 to 2021). Describing the broader study: The cohort comprised a couple of women and a few men aged 18 to 49 years. For each donor, CD4 naive and CD4 memory were each given three plates, CD8 naive was given two plates, and CD8 memory was given one plate. The study deeply sequenced blood TCR repertoires of about five healthy adults to estimate repertoire size and the extent of clonotype sharing between individuals. Different laboratories and diverse techniques were used to prepare libraries and sequence TCR repertoires, to increase sequencing depth and limit assay-specific biases. Per donor, leukapheresis produced somewhere between about 0.9 and 9.5 billion PBMCs.

The CDR3 numbers 13 residues from cysteine through phenylalanine. Of all the DNA, just the CDR3 is kept, 39 bases in frame from base 1. V drops 3 bases and J drops 1 base, leaving 7 bases in between. The germline V gene sets CDR1 to SGHTA and CDR2 to FQGNSA. CD8 naive samples consisted of CD45RO-negative cells that were positively selected for CCR7, yielding a CD45RA+CCR7+ population without TemRA cells. The donors were healthy, HIV-negative adults with no recently reported acute infections or vaccinations. Every donor was a Caucasian adult residing in Nashville, Tennessee, USA. Blood was collected by leukapheresis, and PBMCs were isolated by Ficoll-Histopaque density gradient centrifugation and then cryopreserved in liquid nitrogen vapor phase. Purity and quantity of every magnetically sorted T cell population were checked by analytical flow cytometry. From each sorted fraction, genomic DNA was isolated and quantified by UV absorbance on a Nanodrop 2000c.

Regarding this clone: Its recognized antigen is unknown. Qualities for individual bases were not recorded, and no much larger clone is one base off.

TCR CDR3 regions were amplified from genomic DNA by multiplex PCR using the deep immunoSEQ assay. Extracted genomic DNA from each cell subset was spread evenly across all wells of several immunoSEQ 96-well plates, with each plate serving as a replicate. For sorted subsets, 200 ng of genomic DNA, equivalent to roughly 33,000 T cell genomes, went into each replicate PCR. Purified libraries were quantified with a Qubit 3.0 fluorometer, sized on a Bioanalyzer 2100, and re-quantified with the KAPA Library Quantification kit. Every immunoSEQ 96-well plate was sequenced on a dedicated single-read 150-cycle Illumina NextSeq 550 flow cell. Per the original workflow: Because the immunoSEQ output included only junctional sequences and no quality scores, the filtering could not be the same as the filtering used for full-length reads. To assign V/J genes and CDR3, sequences were annotated against IMGT germline references using PyIR, a Python wrapper for IgBLAST v1.9. Any read was removed if the V/J assignment was weak (E-value above 1e-6), the CDR3 was missing, or the read contained stop codons, out-of-frame junctions, or ambiguous translated residues. V3J clonotypes were defined by identical inferred V gene, J gene, and CDR3 amino acid sequence. Percentage overlap between repertoires was calculated by dividing the number of shared unique clonotypes by the size of the smaller repertoire. Richness of each repertoire was evaluated using RTK rarefaction, the Chao1 estimator, and Recon v2.1 estimates of unobserved clonotypes. For all TCRbeta clonotypes obtained by the gDNA method from a few donors, generation probabilities were computed with OLGA. What TCRdb holds here is the immuneACCESS table cut down to in-frame rearrangements. Part of the clones is not present; checked against another copy, under half of the missing clones reflect an unresolved V gene, and the others are unexplained. Clone size and the V and J calls come from that table; the DNA yielded D and trimming. This sample holds roughly 2,000,000 clones; roughly 95% were observed only once. Roughly 1% of the sample comes from the top ten.

Overall study results and their limits: Even with the large sequencing depth, rarefaction of the sorted-subset datasets indicated that sequencing was incomplete. Sampling was limited to blood, and TCR repertoires in tissue likely differ from TCR repertoires in blood. Higher generation probabilities were observed for clonotypes shared by all four sorted-subset donors than for non-shared clonotypes. Pairwise subsampling led to the expectation that sequencing depth would affect the degree of clonotype sharing among donors. The genetic and exposure-history diversity represented was limited by the small number of donors. When several donors were compared, the shared fraction of clonotypes was 5% to 6.5% for naive CD4, approximately 3.5% for naive CD8, more than 2% for memory CD4, and about 0.36% for memory CD8. Estimated clonotype richness was generally larger for naive than for memory subsets.

The rearrangement combines TRBV7-2 with TRBJ2-7, with no reliable assignment of the D segment. Sequenced material: naive CD8+ T cells sorted from blood. The intended sense of this specimen's cell subset or site label: CD45RA+CCR7+. The TCR comes from a man aged 18-30 years in good health. The sequence in DNA is TGTGCCAGCAGCTTCCCAGCTTCCTACGAGCAGTACTTC. The resulting protein is CASSFPASYEQYF. The CDR3, completed at both ends by the reference TRBV7-2 and TRBJ2-7 genes, gives the full variable domain GAGVSQSPSNKVTEKGKDVELRCDPISGHTALYWYRQSLGQGLEFLIYFQGNSAPDKSGLPSDRFSAERTGGSVSTLTIQRTQQEDSAVYLCASSFPASYEQYFGPGTRLTVT.